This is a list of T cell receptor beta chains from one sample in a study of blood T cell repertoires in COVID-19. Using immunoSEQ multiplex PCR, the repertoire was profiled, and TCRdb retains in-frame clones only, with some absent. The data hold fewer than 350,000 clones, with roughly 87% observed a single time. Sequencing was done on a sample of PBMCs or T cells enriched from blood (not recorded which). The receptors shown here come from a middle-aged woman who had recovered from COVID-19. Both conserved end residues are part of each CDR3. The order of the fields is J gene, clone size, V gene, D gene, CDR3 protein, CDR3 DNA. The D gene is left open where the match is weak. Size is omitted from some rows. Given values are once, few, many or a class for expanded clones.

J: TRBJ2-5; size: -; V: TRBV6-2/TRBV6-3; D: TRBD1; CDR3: CASSYPSGTGGWQETQYF; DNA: TGTGCCAGCAGTTATCCCTCCGGGACAGGGGGTTGGCAGGAGACCCAGTACTTC
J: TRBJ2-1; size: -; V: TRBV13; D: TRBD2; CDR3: CASSLGSGRANEQFF; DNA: TGTGCCAGCAGCTTAGGTAGCGGGAGAGCGAATGAGCAGTTCTTC
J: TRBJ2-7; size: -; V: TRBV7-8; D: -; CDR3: CASSLAGGGGYEQYF; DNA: TGTGCCAGCAGCTTAGCGGGGGGAGGGGGCTACGAGCAGTACTTC
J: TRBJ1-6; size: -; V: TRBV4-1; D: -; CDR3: CASSQPTGDNSPLHF; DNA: TGCGCCAGCAGCCAGCCGACGGGTGATAATTCACCCCTCCACTTT
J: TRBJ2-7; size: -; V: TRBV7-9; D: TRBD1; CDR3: CASSLVGGTGMSVEYF; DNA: TGTGCCAGCAGCTTAGTGGGGGGGACAGGGATGAGCGTGGAGTACTTC
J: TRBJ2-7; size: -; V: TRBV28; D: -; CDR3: CASSFGGSYEQYF; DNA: TGTGCCAGCAGTTTCGGGGGATCCTACGAGCAGTACTTC
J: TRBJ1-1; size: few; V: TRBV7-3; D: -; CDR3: CASSPQSRDTEAFF; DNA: TGTGCCAGCAGCCCCCAATCTCGGGACACTGAAGCTTTCTTT
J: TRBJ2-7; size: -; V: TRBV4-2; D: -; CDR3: CASSQDFQGTQYF; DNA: TGTGCCAGCAGCCAAGATTTCCAGGGTACGCAGTACTTC
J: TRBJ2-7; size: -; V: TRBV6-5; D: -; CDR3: CASSPPWAGSSEQYF; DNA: TGTGCCAGCAGCCCGCCGTGGGCGGGTAGCTCCGAGCAGTACTTC
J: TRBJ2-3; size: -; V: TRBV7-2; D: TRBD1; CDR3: CASSLGQTQYF; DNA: TGTGCCAGCAGCTTGGGACAGACGCAGTATTTT
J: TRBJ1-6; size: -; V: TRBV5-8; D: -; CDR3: CASSLEPQGYSPLHF; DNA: TGTGCCAGCAGCTTGGAACCTCAGGGGTATTCACCCCTCCACTTT
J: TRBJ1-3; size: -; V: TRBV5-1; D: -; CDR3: CASSTNAPGNTIYF; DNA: TGCGCCAGCAGTACAAACGCCCCTGGAAACACCATATATTTT
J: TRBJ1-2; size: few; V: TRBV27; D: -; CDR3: CASSAQGDYGYTF; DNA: TGTGCCAGCAGCGCACAGGGAGACTATGGCTACACCTTC
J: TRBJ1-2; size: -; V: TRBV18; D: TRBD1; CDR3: CASSPRQGAVIDYGYTF; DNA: TGTGCCAGCTCACCCCGACAGGGGGCGGTTATCGACTATGGCTACACCTTC
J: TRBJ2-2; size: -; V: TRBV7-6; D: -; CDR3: CASSQNPPGGDTGELFF; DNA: TGTGCCAGCAGCCAGAACCCCCCCGGGGGTGACACCGGGGAGCTGTTTTTT
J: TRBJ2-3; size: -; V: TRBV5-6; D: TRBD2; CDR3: CASSSGRLAGVYTQYF; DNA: TGTGCCAGCAGCTCGGGCCGGCTAGCGGGTGTTTATACGCAGTATTTT
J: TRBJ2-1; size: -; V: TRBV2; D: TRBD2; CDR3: CASSEPLAALSSSYNEQFF; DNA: TGTGCCAGCAGTGAACCGCTAGCGGCCCTGTCGAGCTCCTACAATGAGCAGTTCTTC
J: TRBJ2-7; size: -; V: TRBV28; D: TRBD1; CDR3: CASRRPGQGADEQYF; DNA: TGTGCCAGCAGACGCCCGGGACAGGGGGCTGACGAGCAGTACTTC
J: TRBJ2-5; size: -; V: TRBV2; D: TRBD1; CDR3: CASKRGQDQETQYF; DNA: TGTGCCAGCAAGAGGGGACAGGATCAAGAGACCCAGTACTTC
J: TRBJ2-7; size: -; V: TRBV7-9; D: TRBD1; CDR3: CASSLGQGSTYEQYF; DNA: TGTGCCAGCAGCTTAGGACAGGGGAGCACCTACGAGCAGTACTTC
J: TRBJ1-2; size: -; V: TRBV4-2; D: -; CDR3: CASSPEGGEAYGYTF; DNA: TGTGCCAGCAGCCCCGAGGGGGGGGAAGCTTATGGCTACACCTTC
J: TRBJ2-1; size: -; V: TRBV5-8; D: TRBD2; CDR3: CASSLAGPLYNEQFF; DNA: TGTGCCAGCAGCCTAGCGGGACCATTGTACAATGAGCAGTTCTTC
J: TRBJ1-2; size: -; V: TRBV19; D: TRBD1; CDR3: CASSVRQGLDGYTF; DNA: TGTGCCAGTAGTGTTAGACAGGGGCTGGATGGCTACACCTTC
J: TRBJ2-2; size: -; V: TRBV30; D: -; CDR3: CAWSRQVTGELFF; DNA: TGTGCCTGGAGTCGGCAGGTCACCGGGGAGCTGTTTTTT
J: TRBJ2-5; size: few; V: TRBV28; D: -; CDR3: CASTGEASPETQYF; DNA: TGTGCCAGCACCGGGGAGGCTAGCCCAGAGACCCAGTACTTC
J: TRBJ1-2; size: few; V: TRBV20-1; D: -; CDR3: CSASGARNYGYTF; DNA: TGCAGTGCTAGTGGCGCACGAAACTATGGCTACACCTTC
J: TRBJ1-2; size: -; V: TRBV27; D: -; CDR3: CASSLVPSNYGYTF; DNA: TGTGCCAGCAGTTTAGTGCCGAGTAACTATGGCTACACCTTC
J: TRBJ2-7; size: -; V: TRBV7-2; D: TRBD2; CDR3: CASTGLAGGLYEQYF; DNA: TGTGCCAGCACCGGACTAGCGGGAGGGCTCTACGAGCAGTACTTC
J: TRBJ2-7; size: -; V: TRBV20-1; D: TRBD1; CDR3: CSPGGGYEQYF; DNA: TGCAGCCCAGGGGGCGGGTACGAGCAGTACTTC
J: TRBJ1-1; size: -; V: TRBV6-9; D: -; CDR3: CASSYDGRRNTEAFF; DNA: TGTGCCAGCAGTTACGATGGCAGGCGGAACACTGAAGCTTTCTTT
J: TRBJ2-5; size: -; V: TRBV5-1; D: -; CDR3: CASSASDTSETQYF; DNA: TGCGCCAGCAGCGCCTCGGACACTTCAGAGACCCAGTACTTC